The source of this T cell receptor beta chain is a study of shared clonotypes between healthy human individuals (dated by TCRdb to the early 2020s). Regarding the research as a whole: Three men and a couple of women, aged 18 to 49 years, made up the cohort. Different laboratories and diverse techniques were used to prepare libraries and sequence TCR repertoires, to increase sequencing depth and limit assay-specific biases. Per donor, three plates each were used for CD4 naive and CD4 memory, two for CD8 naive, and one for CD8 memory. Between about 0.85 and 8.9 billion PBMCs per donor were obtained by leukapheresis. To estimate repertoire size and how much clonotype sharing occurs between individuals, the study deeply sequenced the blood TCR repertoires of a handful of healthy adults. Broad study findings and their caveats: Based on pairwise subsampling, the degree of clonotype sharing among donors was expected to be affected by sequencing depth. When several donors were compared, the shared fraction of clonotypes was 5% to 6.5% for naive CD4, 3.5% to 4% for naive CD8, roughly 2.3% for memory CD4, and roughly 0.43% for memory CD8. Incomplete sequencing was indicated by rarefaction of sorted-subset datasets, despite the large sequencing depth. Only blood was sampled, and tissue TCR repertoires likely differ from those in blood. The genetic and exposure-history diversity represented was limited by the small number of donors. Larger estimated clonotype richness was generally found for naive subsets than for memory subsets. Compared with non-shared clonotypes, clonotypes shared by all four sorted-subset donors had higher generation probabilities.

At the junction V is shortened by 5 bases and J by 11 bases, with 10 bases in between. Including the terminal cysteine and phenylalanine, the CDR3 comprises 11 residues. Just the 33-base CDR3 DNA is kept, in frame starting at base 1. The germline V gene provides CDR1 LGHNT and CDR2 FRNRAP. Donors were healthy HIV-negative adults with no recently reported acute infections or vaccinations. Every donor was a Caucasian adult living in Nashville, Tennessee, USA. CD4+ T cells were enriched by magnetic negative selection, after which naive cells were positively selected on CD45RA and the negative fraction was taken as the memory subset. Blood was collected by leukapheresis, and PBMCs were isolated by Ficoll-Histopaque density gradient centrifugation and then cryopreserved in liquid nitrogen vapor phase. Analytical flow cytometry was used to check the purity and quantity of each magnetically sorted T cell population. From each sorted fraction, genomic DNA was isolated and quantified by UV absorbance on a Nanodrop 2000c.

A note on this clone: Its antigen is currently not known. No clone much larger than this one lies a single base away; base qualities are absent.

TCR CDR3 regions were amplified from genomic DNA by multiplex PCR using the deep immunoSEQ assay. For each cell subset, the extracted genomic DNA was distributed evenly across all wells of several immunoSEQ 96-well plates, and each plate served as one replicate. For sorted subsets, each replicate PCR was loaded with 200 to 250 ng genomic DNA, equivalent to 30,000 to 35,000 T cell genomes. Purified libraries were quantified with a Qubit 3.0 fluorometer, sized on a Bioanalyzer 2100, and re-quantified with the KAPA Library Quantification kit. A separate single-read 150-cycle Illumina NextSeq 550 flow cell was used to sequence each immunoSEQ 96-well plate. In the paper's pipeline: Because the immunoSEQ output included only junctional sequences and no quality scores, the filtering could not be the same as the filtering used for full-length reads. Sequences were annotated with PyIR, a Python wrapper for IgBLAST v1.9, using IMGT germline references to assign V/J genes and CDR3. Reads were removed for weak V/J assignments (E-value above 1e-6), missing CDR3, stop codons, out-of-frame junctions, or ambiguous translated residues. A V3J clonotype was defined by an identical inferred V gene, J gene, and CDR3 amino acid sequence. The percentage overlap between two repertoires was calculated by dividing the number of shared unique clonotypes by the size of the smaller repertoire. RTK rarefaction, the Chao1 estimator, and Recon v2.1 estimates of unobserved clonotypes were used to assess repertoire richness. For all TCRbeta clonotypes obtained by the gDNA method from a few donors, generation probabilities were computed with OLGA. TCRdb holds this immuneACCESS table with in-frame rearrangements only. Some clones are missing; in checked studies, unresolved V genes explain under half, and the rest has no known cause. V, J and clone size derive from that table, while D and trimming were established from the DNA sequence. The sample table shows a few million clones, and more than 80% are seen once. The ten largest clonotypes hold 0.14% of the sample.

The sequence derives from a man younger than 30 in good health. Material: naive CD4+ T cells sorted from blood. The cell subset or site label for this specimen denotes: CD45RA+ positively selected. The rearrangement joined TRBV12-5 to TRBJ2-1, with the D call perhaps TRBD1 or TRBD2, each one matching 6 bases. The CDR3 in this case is CASGHRGQQFF. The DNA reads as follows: TGTGCTAGTGGTCACCGGGGGCAGCAGTTCTTC.